This entry describes one TCR beta chain. The record originates from a study of blood T cell repertoires in COVID-19. At the level of the study: Acute and convalescent COVID-19 specimens originated in the United States, Italy and Spain. In each case, the material was cDNA or gDNA derived from T cells, B-cell-depleted T cells, or PBMCs.

In the study's own analysis: Amplification of reference gene primers provided the estimated nucleated cell counts. TCRdb's table, derived via immunoSEQ multiplex PCR, lists solely in-frame clones and lacks some. Clone size and V and J calls were adopted from that table, with D and trimming inferred from the DNA. The table includes under 50,000 clones, about 90% detected once. The Seattle patients, enrolled during active infection, were followed longitudinally. The germline V gene has CDR1 MDHEN and CDR2 SYDVKM. V lost 10 bases and J lost 6, with 19 bases in between. The CDR3 contains 14 residues. The sequence was obtained from a man in his sixties with COVID-19, enrolled during active disease. Sequencing input: peripheral blood. This chain uses TRBV28 with TRBJ1-5, with D perhaps matching TRBD1 (6 bases). CDR3 nucleotide sequence: TGTGCCACCCAATTAACAGGGTTGGGTCAGCCCCAGCATTTT. Protein product: CATQLTGLGQPQHF.